The clone carrying this TCR beta chain was found a few times. Its target is not known. This specimen belongs to a study of T cells in Graves' hyperthyroidism and ophthalmopathy. Findings and limits, study-wide: Ophthalmopathy was distinguished from stable hyperthyroidism by 13 V-J signatures. Most thyroid clonotypes with frequency above 0.001 were detected in blood.

Hyperthyroidism was newly diagnosed in patients aged 18 to 65 (duration under 2 months). The TCR beta CDR3 regions underwent amplification using RNA transcripts as the source. First-round RT-PCR targeting the TCR CDR3 was performed with the HTBI primer set. TCRdb re-derived calls from the multiplex PCR reads in MiXCR, one entry per CDR3 protein. The table records around 690,000 distinct CDR3 sequences, roughly 17% of them present only once. The TCR originated in a man in his fifties or sixties with Graves' hyperthyroidism. Material for sequencing was blood.

This CDR3 is CASSQADRVPLREQYF. The CDR3, as DNA: TGTGCCAGCAGCCAAGCGGACAGGGTACCTCTTCGCGAGCAGTACTTC. The chain carries TRBV3-1 and TRBJ2-7; 8 bases align to TRBD1. CDR1 is LGHDT, CDR2 YNNKEL, per germline (reference sequence). This CDR3 comprises 16 residues. Trimming took 1 base from V and 6 from J; bases not matched to a gene: 11.